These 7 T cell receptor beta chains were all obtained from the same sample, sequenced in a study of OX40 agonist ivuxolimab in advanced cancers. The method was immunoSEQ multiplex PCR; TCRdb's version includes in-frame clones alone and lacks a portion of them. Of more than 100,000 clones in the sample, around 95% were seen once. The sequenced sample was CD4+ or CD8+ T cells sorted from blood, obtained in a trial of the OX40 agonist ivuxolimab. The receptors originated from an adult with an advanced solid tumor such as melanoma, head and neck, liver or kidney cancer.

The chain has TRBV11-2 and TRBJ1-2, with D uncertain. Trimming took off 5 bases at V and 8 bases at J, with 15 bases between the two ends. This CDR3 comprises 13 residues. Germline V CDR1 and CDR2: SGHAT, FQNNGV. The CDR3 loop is CASSPERAGGYTF. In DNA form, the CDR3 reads TGTGCCAGCAGCCCCGAGAGGGCGGGGGGCTACACCTTC.

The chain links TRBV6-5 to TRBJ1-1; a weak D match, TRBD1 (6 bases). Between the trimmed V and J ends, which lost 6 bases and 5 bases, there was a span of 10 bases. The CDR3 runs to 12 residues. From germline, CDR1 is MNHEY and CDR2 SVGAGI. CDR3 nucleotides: TGTGCCAGCAGGGAAGGACAGACTGAAGCTTTCTTT. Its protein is CASREGQTEAFF.

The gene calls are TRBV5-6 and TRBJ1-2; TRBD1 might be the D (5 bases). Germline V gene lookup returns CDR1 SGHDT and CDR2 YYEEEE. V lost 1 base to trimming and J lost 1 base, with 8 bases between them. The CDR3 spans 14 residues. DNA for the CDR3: TGTGCCAGCAGCTTGTTGACAGTTAACTATGGCTACACCTTC. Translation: CASSLLTVNYGYTF.

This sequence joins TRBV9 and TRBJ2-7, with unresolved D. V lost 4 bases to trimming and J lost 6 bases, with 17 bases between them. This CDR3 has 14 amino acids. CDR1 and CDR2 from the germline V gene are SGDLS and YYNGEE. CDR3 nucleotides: TGTGCCAGCAGCCCTAGGACCGCCAACGCCGAGCAGTACTTC. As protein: CASSPRTANAEQYF. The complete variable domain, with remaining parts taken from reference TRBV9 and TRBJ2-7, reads DSGVTQTPKHLITATGQRVTLRCSPRSGDLSVYWYQQSLDQGLQFLIQYYNGEERAKGNILERFSAQQFPDLHSELNLSSLELGDSALYFCASSPRTANAEQYFGPGTRLTVT.

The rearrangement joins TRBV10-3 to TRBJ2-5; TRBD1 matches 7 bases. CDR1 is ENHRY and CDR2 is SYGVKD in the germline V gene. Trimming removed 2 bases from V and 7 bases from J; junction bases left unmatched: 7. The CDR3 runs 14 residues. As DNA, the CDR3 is TGTGCCATCAGTGAGGGACAGGCGGGTGGGACCCAGTACTTC. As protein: CAISEGQAGGTQYF.

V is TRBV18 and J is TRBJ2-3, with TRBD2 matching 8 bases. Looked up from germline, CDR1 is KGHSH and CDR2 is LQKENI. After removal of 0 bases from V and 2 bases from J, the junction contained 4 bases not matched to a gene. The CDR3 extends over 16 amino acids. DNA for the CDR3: TGTGCCAGCTCACCACCGGCGGGGGGAAACACAGATACGCAGTATTTT. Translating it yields CASSPPAGGNTDTQYF.

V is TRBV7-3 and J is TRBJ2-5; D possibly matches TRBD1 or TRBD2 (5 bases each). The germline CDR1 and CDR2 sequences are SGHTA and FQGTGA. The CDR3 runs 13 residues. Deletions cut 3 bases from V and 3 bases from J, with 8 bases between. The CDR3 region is CASSLGTKETQYF. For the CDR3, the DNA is TGTGCCAGCAGCTTGGGGACCAAAGAGACCCAGTACTTC.